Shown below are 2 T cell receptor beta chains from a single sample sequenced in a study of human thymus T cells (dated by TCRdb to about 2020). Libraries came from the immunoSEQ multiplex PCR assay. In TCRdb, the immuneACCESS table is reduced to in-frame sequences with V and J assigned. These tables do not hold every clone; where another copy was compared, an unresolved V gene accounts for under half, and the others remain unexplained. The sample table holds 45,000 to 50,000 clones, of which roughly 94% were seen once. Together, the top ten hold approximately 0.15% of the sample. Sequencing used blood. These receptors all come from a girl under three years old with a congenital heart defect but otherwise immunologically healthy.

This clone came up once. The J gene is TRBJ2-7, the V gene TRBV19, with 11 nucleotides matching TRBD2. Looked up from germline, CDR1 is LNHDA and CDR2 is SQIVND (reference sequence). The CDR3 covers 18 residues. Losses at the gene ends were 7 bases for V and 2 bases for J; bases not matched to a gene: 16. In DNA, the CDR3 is TGTGCCAGTACCGACTGCCAGGAACTAGCGGGAGACCCCTACGAGCAGTACTTC. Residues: CASTDCQELAGDPYEQYF.

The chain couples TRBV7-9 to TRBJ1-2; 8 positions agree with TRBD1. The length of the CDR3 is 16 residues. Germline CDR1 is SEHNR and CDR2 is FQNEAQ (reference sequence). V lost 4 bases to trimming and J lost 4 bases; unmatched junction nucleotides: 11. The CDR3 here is CASSSGQGVDFYGYTF. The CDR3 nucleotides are TGTGCCAGCAGCTCAGGACAGGGAGTGGATTTCTATGGCTACACCTTC.